Many counts were recorded for the clone carrying this T cell receptor beta chain. As yet, its antigen is unknown. The data belong to a study of human T cells and chemical hapten exposure. Study-wide points: Alopecia was present in the donors, so their immune response may differ from healthy people's.

Time point of the sample: pre-sensitization, week 0. As for treatment: therapeutic diphenylcyclopropenone sensitization with weekly scalp DPC. TCRdb analysed the RACE reads with MiXCR anew, one entry per CDR3 protein. The table has around 330,000 distinct CDR3 sequences, around 5.5% seen once. The TCR was taken from a woman aged 18-29 years with alopecia areata. Some clones in this sample may be carry-over from other donors' samples. The sequences come from whole blood, collected in connection with sensitization to the hapten diphenylcyclopropenone (DPC).

CDR3 protein: CASAEGAGPNQPQHF. The CDR3 coding sequence is TGTGCCAGCGCGGAGGGAGCAGGGCCAAATCAGCCCCAGCATTTT. V is TRBV12-3 or TRBV12-4 and J is TRBJ1-5, with D maybe TRBD1 (5 bases). V was trimmed by 8 bases and J by 4 bases, leaving 18 bases between them. The CDR3 contains 15 residues.